The 20 T cell receptor beta chains reported below all come from one sample, sequenced in a study of cytomegalovirus exposure and HLA in healthy donors. Only in-frame clones appear in the TCRdb table, and some are missing; sequencing was by immunoSEQ multiplex PCR. The top ten hold approximately 1.5% of the sample, which has 100,000 to 120,000 clones, approximately 88% seen once. Sequences were obtained from PBMCs. These receptors were collected from a woman aged 30 to 39 in good health and CMV-seropositive.

V and J are TRBV5-1 and TRBJ2-3; TRBD1 agrees at 8 bases. This CDR3 contains 15 residues. Germline trimming cut 0 bases from V and 3 bases from J; bases unmatched to any gene: 3. Germline loops: CDR1 SGHRS, CDR2 YFSETQ. As DNA, the CDR3 is TGCGCCAGCAGCTTGGCAGGGGGCTTAACAGATACGCAGTATTTT. Residues: CASSLAGGLTDTQYF.

As DNA, the CDR3 is TGCGCCAGCAGCCAAGCCATGGGCGGGGGGCCTTCCTACGAGCAGTACTTC. It yields the protein CASSQAMGGGPSYEQYF. The genes are TRBV4-3 and TRBJ2-7; TRBD2 aligns across 8 bases. The germline V gene encodes CDR1 LGHNA and CDR2 YSLEER. Trimming at V came to 1 base and at J to 1 base, leaving 9 bases not matched to a gene. There are 17 residues in the CDR3.

The chain joins TRBV15 to TRBJ2-2; no definite D call. CDR1 is LNHNV, CDR2 YYDKDF, per germline (reference sequence). The CDR3 totals 14 residues. V lost 0 bases and J 1 base, leaving 3 bases between the germline ends. The CDR3 nucleotides are TGTGCCACCAGCAGAGATCAGAACACCGGGGAGCTGTTTTTT. This gives the protein CATSRDQNTGELFF.

The CDR3 sequence is CASRSGTGEGKLFF. In nucleotides, the CDR3 is TGTGCAAGTCGCTCAGGGACAGGGGAGGGGAAACTGTTTTTT. V and J are TRBV12-2 and TRBJ1-4; TRBD1 is the table's D call, not checked against the DNA. TRBV12-2 is labeled a pseudogene. The CDR3 totals 14 residues.

V gene TRBV5-6 combines with J gene TRBJ1-4, with D tentatively TRBD1 (6 bases). V was trimmed by 6 bases and J by 8 bases, leaving 17 bases between them. CDR1 SGHDT and CDR2 YYEEEE come from the germline V gene. This CDR3 contains 14 residues. CDR3 sequence reads: CASKQQGKAEKLFF. CDR3 DNA: TGTGCCAGCAAGCAACAGGGAAAAGCCGAAAAACTGTTTTTT.

The chain recombines TRBV9 with TRBJ2-1; TRBD2 agrees at 9 bases. CDR1 and CDR2 from the germline V gene are SGDLS and YYNGEE. This CDR3 is built from 17 residues. Losses at the gene ends were 4 bases for V and 8 bases for J; bases not matched to a gene: 16. The DNA of the CDR3 is TGTGCCAGCAGCCCCCGAGTAGGCGGGGGGGCCTCGGATGAGCAGTTCTTC. This encodes CASSPRVGGGASDEQFF.

V is TRBV2 and J is TRBJ2-5, with D perhaps matching TRBD1 (6 bases). The CDR3 has 14 amino acids. V shed 6 bases and J shed 0 bases, with 11 bases lying between them. CDR1 and CDR2 from the germline V gene are SNHLY and FYNNEI. The CDR3 reads CASRWTEYQETQYF. CDR3 nucleotides: TGTGCCAGCAGGTGGACAGAGTACCAAGAGACCCAGTACTTC.

This chain joins TRBV5-4 and TRBJ1-1; D unresolved. The CDR3 runs to 14 residues. V lost 1 base and J 0 bases, leaving 7 bases between the germline ends. Germline CDR1 reads SGHNT; CDR2 reads YYREEE (reference sequence). CDR3 amino acids: CASSLPVMNTEAFF. For the CDR3, the DNA is TGTGCCAGCAGCTTGCCGGTGATGAACACTGAAGCTTTCTTT. Full variable domain (remainder filled in from reference TRBV5-4 and TRBJ1-1): ETGVTQSPTHLIKTRGQQVTLRCSSQSGHNTVSWYQQALGQGPQFIFQYYREEENGRGNFPPRFSGLQFPNYSSELNVNALELDDSALYLCASSLPVMNTEAFFGQGTRLTVV.

This chain uses TRBV18 with TRBJ2-7; TRBD1 might be the D (5 bases). V lost 6 bases and J lost 7, with 13 bases in between. CDR1 is KGHSH and CDR2 is LQKENI in the germline V gene. CDR3 size: 12 residues. CDR3 sequence: CASSPTPGEQYF. CDR3 nucleotides: TGTGCCAGCTCGCCGACCCCAGGGGAGCAGTACTTC.

The chain couples TRBV7-6 to TRBJ1-2, with D perhaps matching TRBD1 (5 bases). Trimming took 5 bases from V and 3 from J, leaving 13 bases between them. CDR3 length: 14 amino acids. Per the germline V gene, CDR1 is SGHVS and CDR2 is FNYEAQ. The CDR3 is CASSRGGTHYGYTF. As DNA, the CDR3 is TGTGCCAGCAGCCGGGGGGGGACCCACTATGGCTACACCTTC. Full variable domain (remainder filled in from reference TRBV7-6 and TRBJ1-2): GAGVSQSPRYKVTKRGQDVALRCDPISGHVSLYWYRQALGQGPEFLTYFNYEAQQDKSGLPNDRFSAERPEGSISTLTIQRTEQRDSAMYRCASSRGGTHYGYTFGSGTRLTVV.

Here the CDR3 reads CASSLGQNSPLHF. CDR3 bases: TGTGCCAGCAGTTTAGGACAGAATTCACCCCTCCACTTT. The chain employs TRBV27 and TRBJ1-6, with D tentatively TRBD1 (6 bases). The V gene lost 2 bases and the J gene lost 7 bases, with 6 bases spanning the gap. CDR3 size: 13 residues. CDR1 is MNHEY, CDR2 SMNVEV, per germline (reference sequence).

The chain joins TRBV13 to TRBJ2-3, with 8 positions matching TRBD1. The V gene end was trimmed by 7 bases and the J gene end by 0 bases; junction bases not matched to a gene: 9. The CDR3 totals 16 residues. Germline CDR1 PRHDT, CDR2 FYEKMQ (reference sequence). CDR3 in DNA: TGTGCCAGCACAACCCGGGACAGGACGAGCACAGATACGCAGTATTTT. As protein: CASTTRDRTSTDTQYF. Full variable domain (remainder filled in from reference TRBV13 and TRBJ2-3): AAGVIQSPRHLIKEKRETATLKCYPIPRHDTVYWYQQGPGQDPQFLISFYEKMQSDKGSIPDRFSAQQFSDYHSELNMSSLELGDSALYFCASTTRDRTSTDTQYFGPGTRLTVL.

This chain joins TRBV7-2 and TRBJ2-7; 13 positions match TRBD2. The CDR3 is 15 residues long. V was clipped by 5 bases and J by 2 bases; unmatched bases: 3. Germline CDR1 is SGHTA and CDR2 is FQGNSA. In DNA form, the CDR3 reads TGTGCCAGCAGCGCGGGACTAGCGGGGCCCTACGAGCAGTACTTC. Amino acid sequence: CASSAGLAGPYEQYF.

The chain recombines TRBV2 with TRBJ2-5; D unresolved. The CDR3 is 14 amino acids. Germline V gives CDR1 SNHLY, CDR2 FYNNEI. V was clipped by 6 bases and J by 5 bases, with 16 bases between them. CDR3 protein: CASSESTQAETQYF. The CDR3 DNA reads TGTGCCAGCAGCGAATCTACGCAGGCCGAGACCCAGTACTTC. The full variable domain, its missing parts supplied by reference TRBV2 and TRBJ2-5, is EPEVTQTPSHQVTQMGQEVILRCVPISNHLYFYWYRQILGQKVEFLVSFYNNEISEKSEIFDDQFSVERPDGSNFTLKIRSTKLEDSAMYFCASSESTQAETQYFGPGTRLLVL.

This clone has only a few counts. J is TRBJ2-1 and V is TRBV6-4, with 7 bases lining up with TRBD1. V gave up 5 bases and J gave up 7 bases; unmatched junction bases: 5. The germline CDR1 and CDR2 sequences are MRHNA and SNTAGT. The CDR3 sequence is 13 residues long. The CDR3 DNA is TGTGCCAGCAGTCGGGACAGAGATAATGAGCAGTTCTTC. Translating gives CASSRDRDNEQFF.

The J gene is TRBJ2-7, the V gene TRBV6-5, with TRBD1 identical over 9 bases. Germline V gene lookup returns CDR1 MNHEY and CDR2 SVGAGI. The CDR3 is 14 residues long. The V and J ends lost 6 bases and 3 bases, in that order; junction bases with no gene match: 6. CDR3 nucleotides: TGTGCCAGCAGAAGGGGACAGGGAAGCTACGAGCAGTACTTC. It codes for CASRRGQGSYEQYF.

The CDR3 nucleotides read TGTGCCAGCAGCTTATTCCTAGCGGGAGCAAGCGGGGGTGAGACCCAGTACTTC. Translated, it gives CASSLFLAGASGGETQYF. The rearrangement uses TRBV7-2 and TRBJ2-5; 10 bases are shared with TRBD2. Germline-derived CDR1 and CDR2 are SGHTA and FQGNSA. Trimming at V came to 2 bases and at J to 5 bases, leaving 14 bases not matched to a gene. The CDR3 extends over 18 amino acids. Full variable domain (remainder filled in from reference TRBV7-2 and TRBJ2-5): GAGVSQSPSNKVTEKGKDVELRCDPISGHTALYWYRQSLGQGLEFLIYFQGNSAPDKSGLPSDRFSAERTGGSVSTLTIQRTQQEDSAVYLCASSLFLAGASGGETQYFGPGTRLLVL.

As DNA, the CDR3 is TGTGCCAGCAGTATTGTCCGAGGCGAGCCCCAGCATTTT. Translated, it gives CASSIVRGEPQHF. This rearrangement joins TRBV2 to TRBJ1-5; no firm D call. The CDR3 covers 13 residues. V lost 5 bases, J lost 8 bases, and 13 bases lay in between. In germline, CDR1 is SNHLY, CDR2 FYNNEI.

This rearrangement joins TRBV5-5 to TRBJ2-1; D not certain. The CDR3 length is 13 residues. CDR1 is SGHKS, CDR2 YYEKEE, per germline (reference sequence). The V gene lost 0 bases and the J gene lost 9 bases, with 10 bases spanning the gap. The CDR3 DNA is TGTGCCAGCAGCTTGGCCGAGAGTAGTGAGCAGTTCTTC. Translating gives CASSLAESSEQFF.

This chain uses TRBV2 with TRBJ2-7; TRBD1 matches 7 bases. The CDR3 totals 15 residues. The V gene end was trimmed by 4 bases and the J gene end by 1 base; junction bases not matched to a gene: 7. Looked up from germline, CDR1 is SNHLY and CDR2 is FYNNEI. The CDR3 DNA is TGTGCCAGCAGTGGACCCGGGACAGTGTCCTACGAGCAGTACTTC. It yields the protein CASSGPGTVSYEQYF.